Below, 8 T cell receptor beta chains from the same sample are listed, as sequenced in a study of T cells in women clearing cervical HPV infection. The assay was immunoSEQ multiplex PCR, and TCRdb's table has in-frame clones only and misses some. Its clone listing holds some 40,000 clones. The material sequenced was blood buffy coat. These TCRs come from a woman between 18 and 70 years old with a cervical HPV16 infection that either progressed to CIN3+ or cleared (not recorded which).

Turning to this clone: With the read ending 3 residues before the CDR3 end, the germline J gene is used to fill in that end. The chain combines TRBV5-6 with TRBJ2-4; TRBD2 matches 13 bases. V dropped 5 bases and J dropped 5; count of bases not matched to a gene: 4. The CDR3 is 15 amino acids. Germline CDR1 reads SGHDT; CDR2 reads YYEEEE. Incomplete CDR3 DNA: TGTGCCAGCAGGGGGACTAGCGGGGCCCAAAACATT. Translating gives CASRGTSGAQNI. The whole CDR3 protein is CASRGTSGAQNIQYF.

Comment on this clone: Coverage ceases 3 residues before the CDR3 finishes, and the germline J gene fills in the end. V gene TRBV20-1 combines with J gene TRBJ2-1; 12 bases fit TRBD2. Per germline, CDR1 DFQATT and CDR2 SNEGSKA (reference sequence). V lost 5 bases to trimming and J lost 0 bases; unmatched junction nucleotides: 5. The CDR3 is 16 amino acids. This CDR3 is CSAPTSGGLSYNEQFF. The covered CDR3 bases are TGCAGTGCTCCGACTAGCGGGGGCCTCTCCTACAATGAG.

Comment on this clone: The read comes to an end 3 residues before the CDR3 does, leaving the germline J gene to fill in the end. Different DNA sequences within this sample yield the same CDR3. The V gene is TRBV5-1, the J gene TRBJ1-2, with 8 nucleotides matching TRBD1. V was clipped by 4 bases and J by 2 bases; unmatched bases: 7. The CDR3 contains 15 residues. The germline V gene has CDR1 SGHRS and CDR2 YFSETQ. CDR3 DNA (partial): TGCGCCAGCAGCCCACCGGGACAGGAAAACTATGGC. The encoded protein is CASSPPGQENYG. The whole CDR3 reads CASSPPGQENYGYTF.

Comments on this clone: The CDR3 end is not reached by the read, which stops 3 residues before it; the germline J gene fills it in. The rearrangement joins TRBV7-3 to TRBJ2-7; D may be TRBD1 (5 bases). Germline CDR1 reads SGHTA; CDR2 reads FQGTGA. The CDR3 covers 14 residues. Between the trimmed V and J ends, which lost 2 bases and 3 bases, there was a span of 11 bases. CDR3 protein: CASSLGAGNYEQYF. The sequenced CDR3 bases are TGTGCCAGCAGCTTAGGCGCAGGGAACTACGAG. Complete variable domain (other parts from reference TRBV7-3 and TRBJ2-7): GAGVSQTPSNKVTEKGKYVELRCDPISGHTALYWYRQSLGQGPEFLIYFQGTGAADDSGLPNDRFFAVRPEGSVSTLKIQRTERGDSAVYLCASSLGAGNYEQYFGPGTRLTVT.

Comment on this clone: The CDR3 goes on 3 residues after the read ends, and that part is filled in from the germline J gene. V usage is TRBV7-8 and J usage is TRBJ2-7; 7 positions agree with TRBD2. The junction had 11 bases not matched to a gene; V was cut back by 5 bases and J by 4 bases. The CDR3 extends over 15 amino acids. Germline CDR1 SGHVS, CDR2 FQNEAQ. This CDR3 reads CASSLQLGGEYEQYF. The sequenced CDR3 bases are TGTGCCAGCAGCCTCCAACTGGGGGGGGAATACGAG.

Comments on this clone: With the read ending 3 residues before the CDR3 end, the germline J gene is used to fill in that end. The chain uses TRBV2 and TRBJ2-7; possible D gene TRBD2, 6 bases. Germline assignment: CDR1 SNHLY and CDR2 FYNNEI. This CDR3 spans 13 amino acids. The V end lost 8 bases, the J end lost 1 base, and 12 bases lay between the germline ends. The sequenced part of the CDR3 DNA is TGTGCCAGCTATGCCGCGGGGTCCTACGAG. Its protein is CASYAAGSYE. The full CDR3 reads CASYAAGSYEQYF.

In the case of this clone: The CDR3 is cut off 3 residues early in the read; its end comes from the germline J gene. This chain links TRBV7-9 with TRBJ1-2; 7 bases agree with TRBD1. CDR3 size: 14 residues. The J segment lost 1 base and the V segment lost 4 bases, leaving 3 bases of the junction unmatched. Germline loops: CDR1 SEHNR, CDR2 FQNEAQ (reference sequence). Here the CDR3 reads CASSSGQLNYGYTF. CDR3 DNA, as far as it was read: TGTGCCAGCAGCTCGGGACAGCTTAACTATGGC. The whole variable domain, filled in from reference TRBV7-9 and TRBJ1-2, reads DTGVSQNPRHKITKRGQNVTFRCDPISEHNRLYWYRQTLGQGPEFLTYFQNEAQLEKSRLLSDRFSAERPKGSFSTLEIQRTEQGDSAMYLCASSSGQLNYGYTFGSGTRLTVV.

A remark on this clone: The sequence runs out 3 residues before the end of the CDR3; the remainder is reconstructed from the germline J gene. The V gene is TRBV9, the J gene TRBJ2-3; 9 nucleotides match TRBD1. V lost 4 bases, J lost 1 base, and 7 bases stayed unmatched. CDR1 is SGDLS, CDR2 YYNGEE, per germline. The CDR3 has 16 amino acids. CDR3 loop: CASSPGTGLRTDTQYF. The sequenced part of the CDR3 DNA is TGTGCCAGCAGCCCCGGGACAGGGTTACGCACAGATACG.